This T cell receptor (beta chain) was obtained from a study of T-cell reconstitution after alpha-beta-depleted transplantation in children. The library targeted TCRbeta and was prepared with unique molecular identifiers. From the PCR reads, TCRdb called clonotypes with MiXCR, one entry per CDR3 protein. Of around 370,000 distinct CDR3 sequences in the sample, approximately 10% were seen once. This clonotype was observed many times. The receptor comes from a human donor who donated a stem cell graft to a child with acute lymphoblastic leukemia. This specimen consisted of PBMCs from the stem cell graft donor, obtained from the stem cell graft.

The CDR3 region has the DNA TGTGCCAGCAGCCAAGAAGCCCTAGCGGGAGAGGCCGGGGAGCTGTTTTTT. Its protein product is CASSQEALAGEAGELFF. V is TRBV4-2 and J is TRBJ2-2, with 10 bases identical to TRBD2. Germline V gene data show CDR1 as LGHNA and CDR2 as YNFKEQ. With 0 bases clipped from V and 6 bases from J, the junction kept 7 bases outside the gene matches. CDR3 length: 17 amino acids.